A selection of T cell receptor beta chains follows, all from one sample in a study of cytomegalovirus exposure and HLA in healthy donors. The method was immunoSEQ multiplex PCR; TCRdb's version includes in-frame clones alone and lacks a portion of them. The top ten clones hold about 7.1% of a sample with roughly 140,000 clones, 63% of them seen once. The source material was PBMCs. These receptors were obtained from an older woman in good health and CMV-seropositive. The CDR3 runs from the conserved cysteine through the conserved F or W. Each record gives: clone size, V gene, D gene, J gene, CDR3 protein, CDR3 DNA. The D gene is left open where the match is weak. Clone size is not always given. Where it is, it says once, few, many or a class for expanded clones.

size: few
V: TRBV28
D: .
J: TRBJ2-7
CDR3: CASSLNSVKQYF
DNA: TGTGCCAGCAGTTTGAATTCAGTTAAGCAGTACTTC

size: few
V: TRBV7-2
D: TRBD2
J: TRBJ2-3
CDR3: CASSSTSGRWDTQYF
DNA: TGTGCCAGCAGCTCGACTAGCGGGAGGTGGGATACGCAGTATTTT

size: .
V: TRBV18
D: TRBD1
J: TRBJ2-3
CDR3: CASSPDRVGTDTQYF
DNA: TGTGCCAGCTCACCCGACAGGGTTGGCACAGATACGCAGTATTTT

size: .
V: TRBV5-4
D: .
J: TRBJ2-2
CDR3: CASSFFLSGELFF
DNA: TGTGCCAGCAGCTTTTTTTTGAGCGGGGAGCTGTTTTTT

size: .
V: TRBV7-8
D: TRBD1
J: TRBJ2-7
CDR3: CASSTTGFSYEQYF
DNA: TGTGCCAGCAGCACGACAGGGTTCTCCTACGAGCAGTACTTC

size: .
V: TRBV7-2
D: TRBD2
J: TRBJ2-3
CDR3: CASSSSGSLDTQYF
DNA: TGTGCCAGCAGCTCTAGCGGGAGTCTAGATACGCAGTATTTT

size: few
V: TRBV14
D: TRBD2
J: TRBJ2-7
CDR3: CASSPGGDYEQYF
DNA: TGTGCCAGCAGCCCGGGGGGAGACTACGAGCAGTACTTC

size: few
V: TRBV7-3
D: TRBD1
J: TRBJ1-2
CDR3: CASSLTPSQGDGYTF
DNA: TGTGCCAGCAGCTTAACCCCATCCCAGGGGGATGGCTACACCTTC

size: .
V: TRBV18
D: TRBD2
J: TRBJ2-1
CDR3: CASSHKTSGPNEQFF
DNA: TGTGCCAGCTCACATAAGACTAGCGGACCTAATGAGCAGTTCTTC

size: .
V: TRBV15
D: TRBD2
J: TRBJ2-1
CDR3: CATSRGVTGGAAEQFF
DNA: TGTGCCACCAGCAGAGGGGTGACGGGAGGGGCGGCAGAGCAGTTCTTC

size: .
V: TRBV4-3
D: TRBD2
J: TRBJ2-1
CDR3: CASSIQRGPYNEQFF
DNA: TGCGCCAGCAGCATACAGCGGGGGCCATACAATGAGCAGTTCTTC

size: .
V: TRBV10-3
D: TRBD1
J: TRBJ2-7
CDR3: CAISEGGQGWSYEQYF
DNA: TGTGCCATCAGTGAGGGGGGACAGGGGTGGTCCTACGAGCAGTACTTC

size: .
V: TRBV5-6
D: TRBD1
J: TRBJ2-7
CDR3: CASSLKGQGTYEQYF
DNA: TGTGCCAGCAGCTTGAAGGGACAGGGGACCTACGAGCAGTACTTC

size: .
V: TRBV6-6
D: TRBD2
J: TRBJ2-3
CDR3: CASSYTSGRLTDTQYF
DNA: TGTGCCAGCAGTTACACTAGCGGGAGATTGACAGATACGCAGTATTTT

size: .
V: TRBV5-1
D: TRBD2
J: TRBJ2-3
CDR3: CASSLTKNPGLAGGGDTQYF
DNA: TGCGCCAGCAGCTTGACGAAAAATCCGGGACTAGCGGGAGGTGGAGATACGCAGTATTTT

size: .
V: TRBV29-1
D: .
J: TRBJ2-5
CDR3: CSVAASMYQETQYF
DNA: TGCAGCGTTGCTGCGTCAATGTACCAAGAGACCCAGTACTTC

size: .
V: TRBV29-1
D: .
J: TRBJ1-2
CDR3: CSVEQADGYGYTF
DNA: TGCAGCGTTGAACAGGCAGACGGCTATGGCTACACCTTC

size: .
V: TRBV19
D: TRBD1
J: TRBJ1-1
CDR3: CASSSSGQGKSEAFF
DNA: TGTGCCAGTAGTTCCTCGGGACAGGGGAAGTCTGAAGCTTTCTTT

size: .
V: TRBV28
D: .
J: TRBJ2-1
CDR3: CASSIGGGYGLNEQFF
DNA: TGTGCCAGCAGTATAGGCGGAGGGTATGGTCTCAATGAGCAGTTCTTC

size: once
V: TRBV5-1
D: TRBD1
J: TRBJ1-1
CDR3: CASSLTGGKGEAFF
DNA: TGCGCCAGCAGCCTGACAGGGGGCAAGGGTGAAGCTTTCTTT

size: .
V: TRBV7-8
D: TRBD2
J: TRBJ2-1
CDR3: CASSLALAGGDEQFF
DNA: TGTGCCAGCAGCTTAGCACTAGCGGGAGGAGATGAGCAGTTCTTC

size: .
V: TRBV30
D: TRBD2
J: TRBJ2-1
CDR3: CAWSGTPGSGRFEQFF
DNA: TGTGCCTGGAGTGGAACCCCCGGCAGCGGGAGGTTTGAGCAGTTCTTC

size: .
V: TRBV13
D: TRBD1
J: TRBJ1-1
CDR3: CASSSRTGTMNTEAFF
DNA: TGTGCCAGCAGCTCCCGGACAGGAACCATGAACACTGAAGCTTTCTTT

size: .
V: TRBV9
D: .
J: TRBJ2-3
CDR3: CASSLRPDTDTQYF
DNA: TGTGCCAGCAGCCTCAGGCCAGACACAGATACGCAGTATTTT

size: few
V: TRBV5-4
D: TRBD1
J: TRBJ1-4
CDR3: CASSQGQAFTEKLFF
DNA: TGTGCCAGCAGCCAAGGACAGGCTTTTACTGAAAAACTGTTTTTT